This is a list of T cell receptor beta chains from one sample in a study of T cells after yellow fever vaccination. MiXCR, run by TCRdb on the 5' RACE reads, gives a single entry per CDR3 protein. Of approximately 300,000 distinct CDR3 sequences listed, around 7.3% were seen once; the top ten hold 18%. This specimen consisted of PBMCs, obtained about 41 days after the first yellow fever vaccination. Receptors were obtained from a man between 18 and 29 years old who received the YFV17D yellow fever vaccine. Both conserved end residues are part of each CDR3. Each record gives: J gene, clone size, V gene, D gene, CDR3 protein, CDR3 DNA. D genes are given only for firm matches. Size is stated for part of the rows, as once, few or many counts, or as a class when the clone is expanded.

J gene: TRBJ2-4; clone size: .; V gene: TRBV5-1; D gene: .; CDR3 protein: CASSLEPWNIQYF; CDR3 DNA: TGCGCCAGCAGCTTGGAGCCCTGGAACATTCAGTACTTC
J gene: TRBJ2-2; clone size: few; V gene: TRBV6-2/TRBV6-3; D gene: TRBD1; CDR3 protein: CAVAPNRGSSGELFF; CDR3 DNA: TGTGCCGTCGCCCCCAACAGGGGAAGTTCGGGGGAGCTGTTTTTT
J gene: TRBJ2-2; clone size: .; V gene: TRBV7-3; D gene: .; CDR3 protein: CASSQGSNTGELFF; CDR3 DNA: TGTGCCAGCAGCCAAGGGAGTAACACCGGGGAGCTGTTTTTT
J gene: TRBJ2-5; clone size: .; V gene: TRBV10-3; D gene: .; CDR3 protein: CAISESGVQYF; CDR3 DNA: TGTGCCATCAGTGAATCGGGCGTCCAGTACTTC
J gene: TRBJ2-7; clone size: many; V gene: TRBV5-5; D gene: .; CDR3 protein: CASSRGTVKSYEQYF; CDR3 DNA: TGTGCCAGCAGCCGCGGGACAGTTAAGTCGTACGAGCAGTACTTC
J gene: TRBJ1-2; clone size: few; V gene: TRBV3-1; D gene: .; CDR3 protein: CASSQGGHRGYTF; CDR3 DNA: TGTGCCAGCAGCCAAGGGGGCCATCGTGGCTACACCTTC
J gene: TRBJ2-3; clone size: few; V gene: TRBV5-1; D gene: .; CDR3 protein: CASSSQGGTDTQYF; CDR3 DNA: TGCGCCAGCAGCTCTCAGGGCGGCACAGATACGCAGTATTTT
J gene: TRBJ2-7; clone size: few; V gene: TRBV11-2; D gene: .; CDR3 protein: CASSFGIFNDEQYF; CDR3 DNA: TGTGCCAGCAGCTTTGGTATTTTTAACGACGAGCAGTACTTC
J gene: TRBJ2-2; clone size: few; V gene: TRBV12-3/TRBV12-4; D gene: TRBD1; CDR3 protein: CASSFRQTGVGELFF; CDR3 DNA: TGTGCCAGCAGTTTCCGCCAGACAGGGGTTGGGGAGCTGTTTTTT
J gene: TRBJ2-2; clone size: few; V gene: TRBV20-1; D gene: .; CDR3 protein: CSAKNRDGNTGELFF; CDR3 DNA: TGCAGTGCTAAGAACCGGGACGGCAACACCGGGGAGCTGTTTTTT
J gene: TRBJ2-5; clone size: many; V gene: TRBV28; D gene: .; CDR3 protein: CASSFGGSFETQYF; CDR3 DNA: TGTGCCAGCAGTTTTGGAGGGTCTTTCGAGACCCAGTACTTC
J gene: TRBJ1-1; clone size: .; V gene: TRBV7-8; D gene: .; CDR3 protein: CASSLTGSPEAFF; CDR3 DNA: TGTGCCAGCAGCTTAACGGGCTCGCCTGAAGCTTTCTTT
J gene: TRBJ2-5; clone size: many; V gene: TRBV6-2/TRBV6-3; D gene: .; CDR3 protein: CASSYSTAGPYQETQYF; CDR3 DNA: TGTGCCAGCAGTTACTCGACTGCGGGGCCGTACCAAGAGACCCAGTACTTC
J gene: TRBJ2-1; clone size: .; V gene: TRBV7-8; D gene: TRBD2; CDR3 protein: CASSLLAGGPKSYNEQFF; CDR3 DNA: TGTGCCAGCAGCTTACTAGCGGGGGGGCCGAAGTCCTACAATGAGCAGTTCTTC
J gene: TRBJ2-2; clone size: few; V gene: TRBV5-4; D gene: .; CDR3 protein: CASGWGNTGELFF; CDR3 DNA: TGTGCCAGCGGATGGGGGAACACCGGGGAGCTGTTTTTT
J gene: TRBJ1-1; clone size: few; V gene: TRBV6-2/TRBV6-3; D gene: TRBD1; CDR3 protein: CASSYSNTGTGKNTEAFF; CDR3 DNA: TGTGCCAGCAGTTACTCGAATACGGGGACAGGGAAGAACACTGAAGCTTTCTTT
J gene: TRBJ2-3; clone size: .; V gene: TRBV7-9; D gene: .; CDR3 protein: CASSSGPGDTQYF; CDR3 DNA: TGTGCCAGCAGCTCCGGGCCGGGGGATACGCAGTATTTT
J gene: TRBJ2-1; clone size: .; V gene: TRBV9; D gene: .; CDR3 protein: CASSVSYYNEQFF; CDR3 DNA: TGTGCCAGCAGCGTGTCGTACTACAATGAGCAGTTCTTC
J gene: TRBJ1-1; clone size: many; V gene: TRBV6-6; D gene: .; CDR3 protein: CASSYNGAFF; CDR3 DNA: TGTGCCAGCAGTTACAATGGAGCTTTCTTT
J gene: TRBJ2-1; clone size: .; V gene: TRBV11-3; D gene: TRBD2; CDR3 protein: CASSANRGGTYNEQFF; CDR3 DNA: TGTGCCAGCAGCGCGAATCGGGGGGGGACGTACAATGAGCAGTTCTTC
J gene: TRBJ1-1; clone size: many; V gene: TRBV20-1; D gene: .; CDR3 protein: CSASGGRGAFF; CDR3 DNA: TGCAGTGCTAGTGGGGGCAGGGGAGCTTTCTTT
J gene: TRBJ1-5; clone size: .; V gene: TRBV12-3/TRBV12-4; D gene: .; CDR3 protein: CASRRDINQPQHF; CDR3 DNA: TGTGCCAGCAGAAGGGACATTAATCAGCCCCAGCATTTT
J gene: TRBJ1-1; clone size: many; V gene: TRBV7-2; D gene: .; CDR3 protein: CASSSYTGSEAFF; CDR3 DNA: TGTGCCAGCAGCTCTTATACAGGGTCTGAAGCTTTCTTT
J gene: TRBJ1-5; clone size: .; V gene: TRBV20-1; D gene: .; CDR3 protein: CSARVAGGLEGPQHF; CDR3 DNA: TGCAGTGCTAGAGTGGCCGGGGGGCTGGAGGGGCCCCAGCATTTT
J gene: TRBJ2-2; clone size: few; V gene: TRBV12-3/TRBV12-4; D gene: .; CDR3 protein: CASSLISGQRTGELFF; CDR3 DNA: TGTGCCAGCAGTTTAATCTCGGGACAAAGGACCGGGGAGCTGTTTTTT
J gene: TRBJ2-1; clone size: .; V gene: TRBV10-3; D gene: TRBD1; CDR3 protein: CAISEMTGGYNEQFF; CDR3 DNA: TGTGCCATCAGTGAGATGACAGGGGGATACAATGAGCAGTTCTTC
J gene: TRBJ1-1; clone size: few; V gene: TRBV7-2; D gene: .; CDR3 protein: CASSSFGGGTEAFF; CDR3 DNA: TGTGCCAGCAGCTCTTTTGGGGGCGGCACTGAAGCTTTCTTT
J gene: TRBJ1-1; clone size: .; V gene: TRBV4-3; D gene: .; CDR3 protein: CASSQLGQNTEAFF; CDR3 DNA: TGCGCCAGCAGCCAACTGGGACAGAACACTGAAGCTTTCTTT
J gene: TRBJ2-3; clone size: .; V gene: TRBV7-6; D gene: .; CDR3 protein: CASSFLPRAFTDTQYF; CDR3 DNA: TGTGCCAGCAGCTTCCTACCCAGGGCCTTCACAGATACGCAGTATTTT
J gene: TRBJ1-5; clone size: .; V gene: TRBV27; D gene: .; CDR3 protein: CASSQGRVGSNQPQHF; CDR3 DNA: TGTGCCAGCAGCCAGGGCAGAGTAGGCAGCAATCAGCCCCAGCATTTT
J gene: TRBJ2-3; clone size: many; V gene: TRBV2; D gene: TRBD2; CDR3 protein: CASTPFLADLTDTQYF; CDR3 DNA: TGTGCCAGCACTCCCTTTCTAGCGGACCTCACAGATACGCAGTATTTT
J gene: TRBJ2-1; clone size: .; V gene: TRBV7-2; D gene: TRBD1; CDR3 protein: CASSTGTGSYNEQFF; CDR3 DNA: TGTGCCAGCAGCACCGGGACAGGATCGTACAATGAGCAGTTCTTC
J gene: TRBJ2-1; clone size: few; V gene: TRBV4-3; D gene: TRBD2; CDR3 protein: CASSSSGGEDEQFF; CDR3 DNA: TGCGCCAGCAGCTCTAGCGGGGGCGAGGATGAGCAGTTCTTC
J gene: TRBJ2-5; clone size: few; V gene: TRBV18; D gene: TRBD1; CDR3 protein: CASSPSTGGETQYF; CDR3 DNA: TGTGCCAGCTCACCATCAACAGGGGGGGAGACCCAGTACTTC
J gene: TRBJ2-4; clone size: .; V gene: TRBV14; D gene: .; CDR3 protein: CASSQAYRAENIQYF; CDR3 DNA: TGTGCCAGCAGCCAAGCGTACAGGGCCGAAAACATTCAGTACTTC
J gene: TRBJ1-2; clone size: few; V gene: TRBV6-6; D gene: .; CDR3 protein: CASRPGPNYGYTF; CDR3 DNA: TGTGCCAGCCGACCGGGACCTAACTATGGCTACACCTTC
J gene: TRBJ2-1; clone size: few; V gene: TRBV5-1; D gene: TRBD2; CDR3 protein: CASRLSGLAALEQFF; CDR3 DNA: TGCGCCAGCAGATTGTCGGGACTAGCGGCTCTTGAGCAGTTCTTC
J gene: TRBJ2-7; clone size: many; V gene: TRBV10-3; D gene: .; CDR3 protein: CAISESGLGFTPYEQYF; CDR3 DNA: TGTGCCATCAGTGAGTCCGGTCTCGGTTTTACCCCCTACGAGCAGTACTTC
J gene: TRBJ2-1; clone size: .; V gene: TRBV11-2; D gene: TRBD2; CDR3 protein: CASSPPWMAGGEQFF; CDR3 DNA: TGTGCCAGCAGCCCCCCCTGGATGGCGGGGGGAGAGCAGTTCTTC
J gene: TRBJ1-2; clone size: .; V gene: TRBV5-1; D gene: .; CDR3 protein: CASQPGDPNYGYTF; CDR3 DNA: TGCGCCAGCCAACCGGGAGATCCCAACTATGGCTACACCTTC
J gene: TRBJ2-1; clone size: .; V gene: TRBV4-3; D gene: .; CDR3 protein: CASRPQGEPEQFF; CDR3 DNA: TGCGCCAGCCGACCCCAGGGTGAGCCTGAGCAGTTCTTC
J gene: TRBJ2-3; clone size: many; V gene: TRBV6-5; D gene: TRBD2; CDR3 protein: CASSYPDRDYLTDTQYF; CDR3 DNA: TGTGCCAGCAGTTACCCAGACCGGGACTACCTCACAGATACGCAGTATTTT
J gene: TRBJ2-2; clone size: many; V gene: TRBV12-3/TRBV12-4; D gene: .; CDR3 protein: CASSFWQASTGELFF; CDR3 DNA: TGTGCCAGCAGTTTTTGGCAGGCAAGCACCGGGGAGCTGTTTTTT
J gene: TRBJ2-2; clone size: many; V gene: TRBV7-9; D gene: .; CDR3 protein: CASSLDSSTGELFF; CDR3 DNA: TGTGCCAGCAGCTTAGATAGCAGCACCGGGGAGCTGTTTTTT
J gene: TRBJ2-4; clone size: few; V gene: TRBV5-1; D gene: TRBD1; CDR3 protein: CASSLQTGTFSIQYF; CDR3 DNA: TGCGCCAGCAGCTTGCAGACAGGGACGTTCAGTATTCAGTACTTC
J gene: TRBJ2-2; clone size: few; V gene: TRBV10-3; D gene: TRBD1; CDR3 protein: CAIDRGTGELFF; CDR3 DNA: TGTGCCATCGACAGGGGCACCGGGGAGCTGTTTTTT
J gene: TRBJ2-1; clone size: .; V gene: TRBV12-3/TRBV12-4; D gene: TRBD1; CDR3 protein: CASSSWLTIDRDYNEQFF; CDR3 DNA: TGTGCCAGCAGTTCTTGGTTGACTATTGACAGGGACTACAATGAGCAGTTCTTC
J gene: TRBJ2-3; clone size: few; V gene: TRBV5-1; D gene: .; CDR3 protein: CASSLSAGTDTQYF; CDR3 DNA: TGCGCCAGCAGCCTATCGGCGGGCACAGATACGCAGTATTTT
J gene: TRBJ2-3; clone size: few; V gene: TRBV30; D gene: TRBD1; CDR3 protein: CAWSPGTGGKYF; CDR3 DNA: TGTGCCTGGAGCCCAGGGACAGGGGGGAAGTATTTT
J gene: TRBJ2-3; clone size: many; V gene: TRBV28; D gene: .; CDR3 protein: CASSTLTVNLGTDTQYF; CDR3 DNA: TGTGCCAGCAGTACCCTAACGGTGAACCTCGGGACAGATACGCAGTATTTT
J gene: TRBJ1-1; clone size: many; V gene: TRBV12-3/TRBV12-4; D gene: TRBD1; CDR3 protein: CASSLPRYRGSGTEAFF; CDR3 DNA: TGTGCCAGCAGTTTACCCCGATACAGGGGGTCCGGCACTGAAGCTTTCTTT
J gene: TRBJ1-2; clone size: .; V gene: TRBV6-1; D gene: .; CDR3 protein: CATKGTAYRTNYGYTF; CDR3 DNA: TGTGCCACCAAGGGGACCGCCTATCGAACTAACTATGGCTACACCTTC
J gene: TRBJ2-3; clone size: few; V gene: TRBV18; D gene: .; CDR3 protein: CASSPLLGSVDTQYF; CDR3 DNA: TGTGCCAGCTCACCACTACTAGGGTCGGTGGATACGCAGTATTTT
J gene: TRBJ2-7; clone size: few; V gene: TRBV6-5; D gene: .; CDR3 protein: CASSRLGYEQYF; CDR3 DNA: TGTGCCAGCAGTCGTCTGGGTTACGAGCAGTACTTC
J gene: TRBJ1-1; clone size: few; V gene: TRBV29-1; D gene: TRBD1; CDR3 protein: CSVIPGGTEAFF; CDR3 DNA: TGCAGCGTTATACCAGGGGGAACTGAAGCTTTCTTT
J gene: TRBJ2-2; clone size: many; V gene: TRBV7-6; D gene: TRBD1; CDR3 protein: CASSLTGETGELFF; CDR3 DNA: TGTGCCAGCAGCTTAACAGGGGAAACCGGGGAGCTGTTTTTT
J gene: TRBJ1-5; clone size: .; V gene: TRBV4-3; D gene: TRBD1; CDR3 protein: CASSQRRGDQPQHF; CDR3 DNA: TGCGCCAGCAGCCAACGCAGGGGGGACCAGCCCCAGCATTTT
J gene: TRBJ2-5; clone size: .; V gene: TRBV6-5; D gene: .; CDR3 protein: CASSYWGSETQYF; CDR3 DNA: TGTGCCAGCAGTTATTGGGGGTCGGAGACCCAGTACTTC
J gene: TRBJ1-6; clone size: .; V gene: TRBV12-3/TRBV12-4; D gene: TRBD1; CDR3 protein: CASSFEGAGNSPLHF; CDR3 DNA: TGTGCCAGCAGTTTTGAGGGGGCGGGTAATTCACCCCTCCACTTT
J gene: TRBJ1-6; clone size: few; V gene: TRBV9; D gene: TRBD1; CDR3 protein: CASSGEGGPRSPLHF; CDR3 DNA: TGTGCCAGCAGCGGGGAAGGGGGCCCCAGGTCACCCCTCCACTTT